The T cell receptor beta chain described here comes from a study of cytomegalovirus exposure and HLA in healthy donors. General study points: That first-cohort TCR clusters tended to co-occur in the roughly 110 validation repertoires was found in a later analysis. Cytomegalovirus status, reportedly, was diagnosed with high specificity and sensitivity by the classifier.

Clones were sequenced by immunoSEQ multiplex PCR, and TCRdb holds only the in-frame ones, with some missing. The table lists 100,000 to 150,000 clones, roughly 95% of them singletons. Concerning this clone itself: Its antigen is not known.

The V end was cut by 7 bases, the J end by 4 bases, with 19 bases between. The CDR3 spans 14 residues. The germline V gene has CDR1 SQVTM and CDR2 ANQGSEA. This clonotype originated in a man younger than 35 in good health and CMV-seronegative. The V gene is TRBV29-1, the J gene TRBJ1-1; weak D call: TRBD1 (5 bases). Sample: PBMCs. CDR3 sequence reads: CSESGDAWGTEAFF. In DNA form, the CDR3 reads TGCAGCGAATCGGGGGACGCCTGGGGCACTGAAGCTTTCTTT. The whole variable domain, remainder taken from reference TRBV29-1 and TRBJ1-1, is SAVISQKPSRDICQRGTSLTIQCQVDSQVTMMFWYRQQPGQSLTLIATANQGSEATYESGFVIDKFPISRPNLTFSTLTVSNMSPEDSSIYLCSESGDAWGTEAFFGQGTRLTVV.